The next 27 T cell receptor beta chains were all read from a single sample in a study of cytomegalovirus exposure and HLA in healthy donors. Generated by immunoSEQ multiplex PCR, the TCRdb table keeps only in-frame clones and is missing some. The sample includes around 300,000 clones, 75% to 90% of them seen just once. Sequences were obtained from PBMCs. Source of these receptors: a woman aged 25 to 39 in good health and CMV-seropositive.

This chain connects TRBV4-3 to TRBJ2-5; D uncertain. V was shortened by 2 bases and J by 1 base, with 11 bases between the two germline ends. The germline V gene encodes CDR1 LGHNA and CDR2 YSLEER. The CDR3 spans 15 residues. The CDR3 region is CASSQTSASQETQYF. The CDR3 region has the DNA TGCGCCAGCAGCCAAACTTCTGCTAGCCAAGAGACCCAGTACTTC.

The chain's CDR3 is CSVSDSGNQPQHF. In DNA form, the CDR3 reads TGCAGCGTTTCAGACTCTGGCAATCAGCCCCAGCATTTT. The chain carries TRBV29-1 and TRBJ1-5; D gene uncertain. Germline CDR1 and CDR2: SQVTM and ANQGSEA. V was trimmed by 5 bases and J by 2 bases, leaving 10 bases between them. The CDR3 is made up of 13 amino acids. The entire variable domain, with the rest obtained from reference TRBV29-1 and TRBJ1-5, is as follows: SAVISQKPSRDICQRGTSLTIQCQVDSQVTMMFWYRQQPGQSLTLIATANQGSEATYESGFVIDKFPISRPNLTFSTLTVSNMSPEDSSIYLCSVSDSGNQPQHFGDGTRLSIL.

This chain joins TRBV11-2 and TRBJ1-2; unclear D gene. The germline CDR1 and CDR2 sequences are SGHAT and FQNNGV. The CDR3 extends over 15 amino acids. Trimming removed 0 bases from V and 2 bases from J, with 10 bases in between. CDR3 in amino acids: CASSLDAAGNYGYTF. CDR3 coding DNA: TGTGCCAGCAGCTTAGATGCGGCGGGAAACTATGGCTACACCTTC.

The rearrangement links TRBV6-5 to TRBJ2-1; TRBD1 is a possible D gene (5 bases). Germline lookup yields CDR1 MNHEY and CDR2 SVGAGI. The CDR3 runs 15 residues. V was clipped by 5 bases and J by 5 bases, with 16 bases between them. CDR3 DNA sequence: TGTGCCAGCAGTCAGGACATCGGTACGAACAATGAGCAGTTCTTC. Its protein product is CASSQDIGTNNEQFF.

The V call is TRBV6-1, the J call TRBJ2-5, with 7 bases matching TRBD2. There are 14 residues in the CDR3. Germline CDR1 and CDR2: MNHNS and SASEGT. Trimming at V came to 8 bases and at J to 2 bases, leaving 8 bases not matched to a gene. CDR3 residues: CASLAGVPQETQYF. The CDR3 DNA reads as TGTGCCAGCTTGGCGGGGGTGCCACAAGAGACCCAGTACTTC.

The V and J genes are TRBV7-3 and TRBJ2-7; 8 bases agree with TRBD1. The CDR3 sequence is 15 residues long. Germline values: CDR1 SGHTA, CDR2 FQGTGA. V shed 7 bases and J 2 bases; nucleotides not matched to a gene: 10. CDR3 sequence reads: CASKLRSGQAYEQYF. The CDR3 DNA reads as TGTGCCAGCAAACTACGGTCGGGACAGGCCTACGAGCAGTACTTC.

In nucleotides, the CDR3 is TGTGCCAGCAGCACAAGAGGGAGAGCAGATACGCAGTATTTT. The encoded protein is CASSTRGRADTQYF. The chain joins TRBV7-2 to TRBJ2-3; tentatively, D is TRBD2 (5 bases). CDR1 is SGHTA, CDR2 FQGNSA, per germline. The V end lost 5 bases, the J end lost 4 bases, and 13 bases lay between the germline ends. The CDR3 sequence is 14 residues long.

The CDR3 here is CASSLFGPGSGRTSNEQFF. The CDR3 DNA is TGTGCCAGCAGTTTATTCGGACCCGGTAGCGGGAGGACTTCTAATGAGCAGTTCTTC. The chain couples TRBV27 to TRBJ2-1; TRBD2 agrees at 10 bases. Trimming took 1 base from V and 7 from J; bases not matched to a gene: 16. Looked up from germline, CDR1 is MNHEY and CDR2 is SMNVEV (reference sequence). This CDR3 spans 19 amino acids.

The chain links TRBV7-9 to TRBJ1-6; 9 bases line up with TRBD1. Germline V gene data show CDR1 as SEHNR and CDR2 as FQNEAQ (reference sequence). The CDR3 runs 16 residues. The V and J ends lost 0 bases and 6 bases, in that order; junction bases with no gene match: 3. The chain's CDR3 is CASSLADRGPNSPLHF. The CDR3 coding sequence is TGTGCCAGCAGCTTAGCGGACAGGGGACCTAATTCACCCCTCCACTTT.

The chain couples TRBV7-9 to TRBJ2-7, with D tentatively TRBD2 (6 bases). Germline V gene data show CDR1 as SEHNR and CDR2 as FQNEAQ (reference sequence). The CDR3 has 12 amino acids. V was pared by 6 bases and J by 5 bases, with 11 bases between. In nucleotides, the CDR3 is TGTGCCAGCAGTCTGTCGGGGGACGAGCAGTACTTC. This sequence encodes CASSLSGDEQYF.

The V and J genes are TRBV4-2 and TRBJ1-1; D not certain. Trimming left V 1 base short and J 8 bases short, with 8 bases between. The CDR3 loop spans 12 amino acids. Germline lookup yields CDR1 LGHNA and CDR2 YNFKEQ. This CDR3 is CASSQGNAEAFF. DNA of the CDR3: TGTGCCAGCAGCCAAGGGAACGCGGAAGCTTTCTTT.

CDR3 in amino acids: CASSSPAWEQFF. The DNA of the CDR3 is TGTGCCAGTAGTTCACCCGCTTGGGAGCAGTTCTTC. V and J are TRBV19 and TRBJ2-1; no clear D. This CDR3 comprises 12 residues. V lost 5 bases and J 10 bases, leaving 12 bases between the germline ends. CDR1 LNHDA and CDR2 SQIVND come from the germline V gene (reference sequence).

The J gene is TRBJ1-4, the V gene TRBV11-2, with 9 nucleotides matching TRBD1. CDR3 length: 15 amino acids. J was trimmed by 8 bases and V by 5 bases; bases with no gene match: 9. From germline, CDR1 is SGHAT and CDR2 FQNNGV. The CDR3 DNA reads as TGTGCCAGCAGCGTAGGACAGGGGTTGAGAGAAAAACTGTTTTTT. Translating it yields CASSVGQGLREKLFF.

V and J are TRBV9 and TRBJ1-1; D might be TRBD1 (5 bases). The CDR3 runs 17 residues. Germline V gene sequence: CDR1 SGDLS, CDR2 YYNGEE. Deletions cut 2 bases from V and 1 base from J, with 18 bases between. CDR3 protein: CASSVPFLRQTNTEAFF. The CDR3 bases are TGTGCCAGCAGCGTCCCCTTCCTACGACAGACGAACACTGAAGCTTTCTTT.

J is TRBJ1-2 and V is TRBV6-5; D gene uncertain. The CDR3 contains 14 residues. The V gene's germline CDR1 is MNHEY and CDR2 SVGAGI. V lost 2 bases, J lost 14 bases, and 21 bases lay in between. The CDR3, as DNA: TGTGCCAGCAGTTACCTTGGCCTGGGGATAATTCTAACCTTC. As protein: CASSYLGLGIILTF.

A note on this clone: Given a much more abundant clone one base away, this may be a read error. This chain's CDR3 is CASSLIGTGGSNSPLHF. CDR3 nucleotide sequence: TGTGCCAGCAGCCTGATCGGGACAGGGGGCTCCAATTCACCCCTCCACTTT. This rearrangement joins TRBV7-6 to TRBJ1-6; 12 bases line up with TRBD1. The CDR3 has 17 residues. Germline values: CDR1 SGHVS, CDR2 FNYEAQ. V shed 5 bases and J 7 bases; nucleotides not matched to a gene: 9. Variable domain in full (rest from reference TRBV7-6 and TRBJ1-6): GAGVSQSPRYKVTKRGQDVALRCDPISGHVSLYWYRQALGQGPEFLTYFNYEAQQDKSGLPNDRFSAERPEGSISTLTIQRTEQRDSAMYRCASSLIGTGGSNSPLHFGNGTRLTVT.

V usage is TRBV19 and J usage is TRBJ2-7; no firm D call. This CDR3 spans 14 amino acids. V was clipped by 1 base and J by 0 bases, with 7 bases between them. Germline V gene data show CDR1 as LNHDA and CDR2 as SQIVND (reference sequence). CDR3 residues: CASSIGAGSYEQYF. The CDR3 coding sequence is TGTGCCAGTAGTATAGGGGCAGGCTCCTACGAGCAGTACTTC.

This chain uses TRBV28 with TRBJ2-3; 9 bases line up with TRBD2. In germline, CDR1 is MDHEN, CDR2 SYDVKM. J lost 2 bases, V lost 4 bases, and 16 bases had no gene match. The CDR3 extends over 19 amino acids. The CDR3 spells CASSSQYSLAGGLTDTQYF. CDR3 coding DNA: TGTGCCAGCAGTTCTCAATATTCCCTCGCGGGAGGGCTCACAGATACGCAGTATTTT.

The chain joins TRBV30 to TRBJ1-1, with no clear D. Germline CDR1 and CDR2: GTSNPN and SVGIG (reference sequence). V was shortened by 2 bases and J by 7 bases, with 11 bases between the two germline ends. The CDR3 is 12 residues long. As DNA, the CDR3 is TGTGCCTGGAGTCCCCGGCCCTTTGAAGCTTTCTTT. As protein: CAWSPRPFEAFF.

The chain is built from TRBV29-1 and TRBJ2-5; a possible D gene is TRBD2 (5 bases). Germline V gives CDR1 SQVTM, CDR2 ANQGSEA. The V end lost 4 bases, the J end lost 5 bases, and 23 bases lay between the germline ends. This CDR3 comprises 16 residues. CDR3 nucleotides: TGCAGCGTTGTAGTGGGGTCGGGGTCACAAGGGGAGACCCAGTACTTC. Protein product: CSVVVGSGSQGETQYF.

The J gene is TRBJ1-1, the V gene TRBV4-1; D possibly corresponds to TRBD1 (5 bases). CDR1 and CDR2 from the germline V gene are MGHRA and YSYEKL. V dropped 6 bases and J dropped 6 bases, with 14 bases sitting between them. The CDR3 spans 13 residues. CDR3 in DNA: TGCGCCAGCAGTTCCGGGGCGTTGCCTGAAGCTTTCTTT. The encoded protein is CASSSGALPEAFF.

This sequence joins TRBV9 and TRBJ2-1; D not resolved. The CDR3 runs 10 residues. Trimming left V 4 bases short and J 10 bases short, with 6 bases between. Germline V gene lookup returns CDR1 SGDLS and CDR2 YYNGEE. The CDR3 DNA sequence: TGTGCCAGCAGCTTGCGGGAGCAGTTCTTC. This translates into CASSLREQFF.

The chain joins TRBV13 to TRBJ2-3; perhaps TRBD2 as D (6 bases). Germline CDR1 is PRHDT and CDR2 is FYEKMQ (reference sequence). V gave up 6 bases and J gave up 4 bases, with 17 bases separating them. The CDR3 totals 15 residues. CDR3 nucleotide sequence: TGTGCCAGCAGACCAGACGCGGGACGGCCAGATACGCAGTATTTT. It specifies CASRPDAGRPDTQYF.

V is TRBV28 and J is TRBJ2-1; possibly TRBD2 for D (5 bases). CDR1 is MDHEN and CDR2 is SYDVKM in the germline V gene. There are 12 residues in the CDR3. The V and J ends lost 6 bases and 9 bases respectively, with 12 bases between them. The chain's CDR3 is CASSLRTFEQFF. The CDR3 DNA follows: TGTGCCAGCAGCCTACGGACTTTTGAGCAGTTCTTC. Looking up the rest from reference TRBV28 and TRBJ2-1 gives the full variable domain: DVKVTQSSRYLVKRTGEKVFLECVQDMDHENMFWYRQDPGLGLRLIYFSYDVKMKEKGDIPEGYSVSREKKERFSLILESASTNQTSMYLCASSLRTFEQFFGPGTRLTVL.

The rearrangement joins TRBV27 to TRBJ2-1; TRBD1 agrees at 12 bases. Per germline, CDR1 MNHEY and CDR2 SMNVEV (reference sequence). The CDR3 is 16 residues long. The ends lost 1 base at V and 8 bases at J; junction bases unmatched: 6. CDR3 amino acids: CASSLFRDRGPDEQFF. In DNA form, the CDR3 reads TGTGCCAGCAGTTTATTTCGGGACAGGGGGCCAGATGAGCAGTTCTTC.

J is TRBJ1-2 and V is TRBV28, with 8 bases that match TRBD1. V lost 2 bases to trimming and J lost 4 bases; unmatched junction nucleotides: 6. The CDR3 consists of 15 residues. The germline V gene has CDR1 MDHEN and CDR2 SYDVKM. The CDR3 nucleotides read TGTGCCAGCAGTTTACAAGAACAGGGGGTCTATGGCTACACCTTC. As protein: CASSLQEQGVYGYTF.

The chain couples TRBV10-3 to TRBJ2-1; 11 nucleotides align to TRBD1. CDR1 and CDR2 from the germline V gene are ENHRY and SYGVKD. Trimming removed 6 bases from V and 2 bases from J; junction bases left unmatched: 12. The CDR3 covers 18 residues. The CDR3 DNA follows: TGTGCCATCAGCCACTCTAACCCGGGACAGGGGGCCTACAATGAGCAGTTCTTC. This codes for CAISHSNPGQGAYNEQFF.